Below are 17 T cell receptor beta chains sequenced from a single sample in a study of cytomegalovirus exposure and HLA in healthy donors. This PCR relied on a set of 60 Vbeta primers and 13 Jbeta primers. Measured with immunoSEQ multiplex PCR; TCRdb has only the in-frame clones, and not every one. Found here are 150,000 to 200,000 clones, 85% of them singletons; the top ten hold roughly 2.2%. The sample comprised PBMCs. The source of these receptors is a man in his late teens or twenties in good health and CMV-seropositive.

The V gene is TRBV10-3, the J gene TRBJ1-6; tentatively, D is TRBD1 (5 bases). This CDR3 is built from 15 residues. Per the germline V gene, CDR1 is ENHRY and CDR2 is SYGVKD. Trimming shortened V by 0 bases and J by 9 bases, and 12 bases separated the two germline ends. CDR3 sequence (DNA): TGTGCCATCAGTGAGTCGTGGGACTTAGGTTCACCCCTCCACTTT. Translated, it gives CAISESWDLGSPLHF.

The rearrangement links TRBV5-6 to TRBJ1-5; 7 bases agree with TRBD1. Germline-derived CDR1 and CDR2 are SGHDT and YYEEEE. J lost 5 bases, V lost 0 bases, and 2 bases had no gene match. This CDR3 spans 14 amino acids. Written as DNA, the CDR3 is TGTGCCAGCAGCTTGGGACAGGGCGATCAGCCCCAGCATTTT. Its translation is CASSLGQGDQPQHF.

The rearrangement uses TRBV6-5 and TRBJ1-5, with TRBD1 identical over 9 bases. The trim removed 6 bases at V and 4 bases at J, leaving 7 bases unmatched. The CDR3 totals 15 residues. The germline V gene has CDR1 MNHEY and CDR2 SVGAGI. The CDR3 coding sequence is TGTGCCAGCAGCCGGGGACAGGGCTTTAATCAGCCCCAGCATTTT. It translates to CASSRGQGFNQPQHF.

V usage is TRBV5-6 and J usage is TRBJ2-7; maybe TRBD1 (6 bases). The germline V gene has CDR1 SGHDT and CDR2 YYEEEE. The CDR3 is made up of 13 amino acids. The V and J ends lost 4 bases and 4 bases respectively, with 12 bases between them. The CDR3 is CASSQTGLYEQYF. As DNA, the CDR3 is TGTGCCAGCAGCCAAACAGGGTTGTACGAGCAGTACTTC. The complete variable domain, with remaining parts taken from reference TRBV5-6 and TRBJ2-7, reads DAGVTQSPTHLIKTRGQQVTLRCSPKSGHDTVSWYQQALGQGPQFIFQYYEEEERQRGNFPDRFSGHQFPNYSSELNVNALLLGDSALYLCASSQTGLYEQYFGPGTRLTVT.

V and J are TRBV23-1 and TRBJ1-4; the match to TRBD1 covers 8 bases. TRBV23-1 is annotated as an ORF whose role is uncertain. Trimming cost V 3 bases and J 4 bases; bases outside gene matches: 4. The CDR3 contains 15 residues. The DNA of the CDR3 is TGCGCCAGCAGTCATCGGACAGGGCATAATGAAAAACTGTTTTTT. Amino acids: CASSHRTGHNEKLFF.

The J gene is TRBJ1-2, the V gene TRBV5-1; 8 bases match TRBD1. Germline CDR1 and CDR2: SGHRS and YFSETQ. V shed 1 base, J shed 8 bases, and the junction held 13 bases outside the gene matches. This CDR3 is 16 amino acids long. CDR3: CASSLIGQGGLSGYTF. The CDR3 DNA sequence: TGCGCCAGCAGCTTGATTGGACAGGGTGGGTTGAGCGGCTACACCTTC. Complete variable domain (other parts from reference TRBV5-1 and TRBJ1-2): KAGVTQTPRYLIKTRGQQVTLSCSPISGHRSVSWYQQTPGQGLQFLFEYFSETQRNKGNFPGRFSGRQFSNSRSEMNVSTLELGDSALYLCASSLIGQGGLSGYTFGSGTRLTVV.

This chain uses TRBV7-2 with TRBJ2-2, with 12 bases fitting TRBD2. The CDR3 is 16 amino acids. V dropped 5 bases and J dropped 6; count of bases not matched to a gene: 7. Germline V gives CDR1 SGHTA, CDR2 FQGNSA. CDR3 nucleotide sequence: TGTGCCAGCAGCAGTAGACTAGCGGGGGTTGCCGGGGAGCTGTTTTTT. Residues: CASSSRLAGVAGELFF.

The J gene is TRBJ1-2, the V gene TRBV5-1, with 8 bases lining up with TRBD1. CDR1 is SGHRS and CDR2 is YFSETQ in the germline V gene. The CDR3 extends over 15 amino acids. V lost 0 bases and J lost 4; bases outside the gene matches: 5. The CDR3 spells CASSLEGQAVYGYTF. The CDR3 bases are TGCGCCAGCAGCTTGGAGGGACAGGCTGTCTATGGCTACACCTTC. Using reference TRBV5-1 and TRBJ1-2 for the parts outside the CDR3, the full variable domain is KAGVTQTPRYLIKTRGQQVTLSCSPISGHRSVSWYQQTPGQGLQFLFEYFSETQRNKGNFPGRFSGRQFSNSRSEMNVSTLELGDSALYLCASSLEGQAVYGYTFGSGTRLTVV.

The genes are TRBV7-2 and TRBJ2-5; 8 positions match TRBD2. After removal of 5 bases from V and 6 bases from J, the junction contained 8 bases not matched to a gene. Germline V gene data show CDR1 as SGHTA and CDR2 as FQGNSA. The CDR3 is made up of 14 amino acids. CDR3 DNA: TGTGCCAGCAGCATCCCTAGCGGGCTGAAGACCCAGTACTTC. It yields the protein CASSIPSGLKTQYF.

This chain links TRBV29-1 with TRBJ1-1, with D possibly matching TRBD1 (5 bases). In germline, CDR1 is SQVTM, CDR2 ANQGSEA. The CDR3 is 13 amino acids. V lost 7 bases and J 3 bases, leaving 15 bases between the germline ends. The CDR3 region is CSAYWGGDTEAFF. For the CDR3, the DNA is TGCAGCGCGTACTGGGGGGGGGACACTGAAGCTTTCTTT.

The chain carries TRBV4-3 and TRBJ2-7, with D possibly TRBD1 on 5 matching bases. Germline V gives CDR1 LGHNA, CDR2 YSLEER. The V end was cut by 3 bases, the J end by 2 bases, with 14 bases between. CDR3 length: 15 amino acids. The CDR3 coding sequence is TGCGCCAGCAGCCAGCAGCCAGGGAATACCTACGAGCAGTACTTC. Translated, it gives CASSQQPGNTYEQYF.

The chain uses TRBV7-9 and TRBJ2-2, with 11 bases matching TRBD2. Germline CDR1 and CDR2: SEHNR and FQNEAQ (reference sequence). V lost 4 bases, J lost 6 bases, and 7 bases stayed unmatched. This CDR3 spans 16 amino acids. CDR3 amino acids: CASSSSTSGVPGELFF. In DNA, the CDR3 is TGTGCCAGCAGCTCCTCGACTAGCGGGGTCCCCGGGGAGCTGTTTTTT.

The V and J genes are TRBV27 and TRBJ2-7, with a weak D call TRBD1 (5 bases). The V end lost 5 bases, the J end lost 6 bases, and 8 bases lay between the germline ends. The CDR3 totals 11 residues. Looked up from germline, CDR1 is MNHEY and CDR2 is SMNVEV (reference sequence). Written as DNA, the CDR3 is TGTGCCAGCAGTCAGGGTCTCGAGCAGTACTTC. Protein: CASSQGLEQYF.

This chain connects TRBV5-4 to TRBJ1-1; the match to TRBD1 covers 7 bases. The CDR3 has 12 residues. Germline CDR1 and CDR2: SGHNT and YYREEE (reference sequence). V was pared by 5 bases and J by 5 bases, with 3 bases of the junction left unmatched. The CDR3 reads CASREQGTEAFF. CDR3 in DNA: TGTGCCAGCAGGGAACAGGGGACTGAAGCTTTCTTT.

This clone was found once. The CDR3 coding sequence is TGTGCCAGCAGTGTAAAGTCTAGCGGGGGGTCAAGCTCCTACAATGAGCAGTTCTTC. Amino acid sequence: CASSVKSSGGSSSYNEQFF. This sequence joins TRBV2 and TRBJ2-1; 11 bases are a match to TRBD2. This CDR3 is 19 amino acids long. Per the germline V gene, CDR1 is SNHLY and CDR2 is FYNNEI. J was trimmed by 0 bases and V by 4 bases; bases with no gene match: 11.

V and J are TRBV5-5 and TRBJ2-7; perhaps TRBD1 as D (6 bases). CDR1 is SGHKS, CDR2 YYEKEE, per germline (reference sequence). Deletions cut 2 bases from V and 2 bases from J, with 11 bases between. CDR3 length: 14 amino acids. Here the CDR3 reads CASSFRDTTYEQYF. The DNA of the CDR3 is TGTGCCAGCAGCTTCCGGGACACCACCTACGAGCAGTACTTC. The variable domain in full, with the rest retrieved from reference TRBV5-5 and TRBJ2-7, is DAGVTQSPTHLIKTRGQQVTLRCSPISGHKSVSWYQQVLGQGPQFIFQYYEKEERGRGNFPDRFSARQFPNYSSELNVNALLLGDSALYLCASSFRDTTYEQYFGPGTRLTVT.

The chain uses TRBV27 and TRBJ1-2, with D unresolved. Germline-derived CDR1 and CDR2 are MNHEY and SMNVEV (reference sequence). Trimming left V 2 bases short and J 2 bases short, with 9 bases between. The CDR3 contains 14 residues. The CDR3 region is CASSLKQPNYGYTF. For the CDR3, the DNA is TGTGCCAGCAGTTTAAAACAGCCCAACTATGGCTACACCTTC.